A selection of T cell receptor beta chains follows, all from one sample in a study of cytomegalovirus exposure and HLA in healthy donors. Produced via immunoSEQ multiplex PCR; TCRdb's table is partial and in-frame only. Here the sample spans over 150,000 clones, about 80% being singletons. Input material: PBMCs. The receptors originated from a woman aged 45-65 years in good health and CMV-seronegative. Each CDR3 is given with its conserved first and last residue. The D gene is left open where the match is weak. Clone size appears in some rows only: once, few, many, or a class for an expanded clone.

size	D	V	length	J	CDR3	DNA
-	TRBD1	TRBV18	16	TRBJ2-5	CASSPRQGATQETQYF	TGTGCCAGCTCACCGCGACAGGGGGCAACACAAGAGACCCAGTACTTC
once	TRBD2	TRBV4-3	17	TRBJ2-2	CASSIGLAEANTGELFF	TGCGCCAGCAGCATAGGACTAGCGGAGGCGAACACCGGGGAGCTGTTTTTT
-	-	TRBV28	15	TRBJ1-4	CASSANTQNNEKLFF	TGTGCCAGCAGTGCCAACACACAAAATAATGAAAAACTGTTTTTT
-	TRBD1	TRBV19	15	TRBJ1-2	CASSITTGANYGYTF	TGTGCCAGTAGTATCACGACAGGGGCAAACTATGGCTACACCTTC
-	-	TRBV4-3	16	TRBJ2-5	CASSQSRSRGSETQYF	TGCGCCAGCAGCCAATCCCGGTCCAGGGGAAGCGAGACCCAGTACTTC
-	TRBD1	TRBV18	16	TRBJ1-5	CASSGNRGEGNQPQHF	TGTGCCAGCTCAGGCAACAGGGGGGAAGGCAATCAGCCCCAGCATTTT
-	TRBD2	TRBV7-3	14	TRBJ2-7	CASSRGLAVGEQYF	TGTGCCAGCAGCCGTGGACTAGCGGTAGGCGAGCAGTACTTC
-	-	TRBV5-1	15	TRBJ1-5	CASSREGGSNQPQHF	TGCGCCAGCAGCAGAGAGGGAGGGAGCAATCAGCCCCAGCATTTT
-	TRBD2	TRBV5-4	15	TRBJ2-5	CASSLWRGGRETQYF	TGTGCCAGCAGCTTGTGGCGGGGGGGCAGGGAGACCCAGTACTTC
-	-	TRBV5-1	13	TRBJ1-5	CASSLDRDQPQHF	TGCGCCAGCAGCTTGGACAGGGATCAGCCCCAGCATTTT
-	TRBD1	TRBV11-2	16	TRBJ1-2	CASSLGWGQGSRGYTF	TGTGCCAGCAGCTTAGGATGGGGACAGGGGTCTCGCGGCTACACCTTC
once	TRBD2	TRBV4-3	17	TRBJ2-3	CASSQSRTSGGSDTQYF	TGCGCCAGCAGCCAGTCGAGGACTAGCGGGGGTTCAGATACGCAGTATTTT
once	-	TRBV6-5	15	TRBJ2-1	CASSYGGALRNEQFF	TGTGCCAGCAGTTACGGGGGGGCCCTTCGGAATGAGCAGTTCTTC
once	-	TRBV27	10	TRBJ2-7	CASSSYEQYF	TGTGCCAGCAGCTCCTACGAGCAGTACTTC
once	-	TRBV5-6	13	TRBJ2-1	CASTIGGDNEQFF	TGTGCCAGCACAATCGGGGGTGACAATGAGCAGTTCTTC
few	-	TRBV25-1	14	TRBJ1-1	CASSEYGGGTEAFF	TGTGCCAGCAGTGAATATGGGGGAGGGACTGAAGCTTTCTTT
-	-	TRBV27	19	TRBJ1-2	CASSLSSGGGKFTNYGYTF	TGTGCCAGCAGTTTATCAAGCGGGGGGGGGAAATTTACTAACTATGGCTACACCTTC
-	-	TRBV11-2	15	TRBJ2-7	CASSPTPLDFYEQYF	TGTGCCAGCAGCCCAACTCCCCTGGACTTCTACGAGCAGTACTTC
once	-	TRBV4-3	14	TRBJ1-1	CASSQVGGDREAFF	TGCGCCAGCAGCCAAGTAGGGGGGGACCGAGAAGCTTTCTTT
-	-	TRBV11-2	15	TRBJ2-5	CASSGQGGPLETQYF	TGTGCCAGCAGCGGGCAGGGTGGCCCATTGGAGACCCAGTACTTC
-	TRBD1	TRBV4-3	15	TRBJ1-1	CASSQSGTGNTEAFF	TGCGCCAGCAGCCAGTCCGGGACAGGGAACACTGAAGCTTTCTTT
-	-	TRBV6-5	16	TRBJ2-2	CASSYSIQGNTGELFF	TGTGCCAGCAGTTACTCGATACAGGGGAACACCGGGGAGCTGTTTTTT
-	-	TRBV19	14	TRBJ1-1	CASSIEGVATEAFF	TGTGCCAGTAGTATAGAAGGGGTCGCCACTGAAGCTTTCTTT
-	-	TRBV10-3	14	TRBJ1-6	CAISSGASGSPLHF	TGTGCCATCAGCTCAGGGGCTTCTGGTTCACCCCTCCACTTT
-	-	TRBV4-1	16	TRBJ1-4	CASSQVRTAVNEKLFF	TGCGCCAGCAGCCAAGTAAGGACTGCCGTTAATGAAAAACTGTTTTTT
once	-	TRBV6-6	13	TRBJ1-1	CASSWGPDTEAFF	TGTGCCAGCAGTTGGGGGCCCGACACTGAAGCTTTCTTT
-	TRBD1	TRBV27	17	TRBJ2-1	CASSSRQGSVLLNEQFF	TGTGCCAGCAGTTCTAGACAGGGGTCAGTCTTACTCAATGAGCAGTTCTTC
-	TRBD1	TRBV4-2	16	TRBJ1-1	CASSQAAGTGDTEAFF	TGTGCCAGCAGCCAAGCCGCCGGGACAGGGGACACTGAAGCTTTCTTT
-	TRBD1	TRBV5-1	16	TRBJ1-2	CASSLMIGGEDYGYTF	TGCGCCAGCAGCTTGATGATAGGGGGCGAGGACTATGGCTACACCTTC
-	-	TRBV27	15	TRBJ1-5	CASSRNRDNNQPQHF	TGTGCCAGCAGTCGAAACCGGGACAACAATCAGCCCCAGCATTTT
-	-	TRBV28	14	TRBJ1-5	CASSLVRVNQPQHF	TGTGCCAGCAGTTTAGTCAGGGTCAATCAGCCCCAGCATTTT
-	TRBD1	TRBV28	15	TRBJ2-7	CASNPDRGRGLRQYF	TGTGCCAGCAACCCGGACAGGGGGCGAGGTTTAAGGCAGTACTTC
-	-	TRBV6-5	14	TRBJ1-2	CASSYSLWSGGYTF	TGTGCCAGCAGTTACTCTCTTTGGTCGGGGGGCTACACCTTC
-	TRBD1	TRBV5-1	14	TRBJ2-7	CASSQDRSSYEQYF	TGCGCCAGCAGCCAGGACAGGAGCTCCTACGAGCAGTACTTC
-	-	TRBV19	13	TRBJ1-5	CASSIETNQPQHF	TGTGCCAGTAGTATTGAAACTAATCAGCCCCAGCATTTT
-	-	TRBV6-5	14	TRBJ2-2	CASSSSGTTGELFF	TGTGCCAGCAGTTCATCGGGTACAACCGGGGAGCTGTTTTTT
-	-	TRBV5-1	17	TRBJ2-1	CASSLGDSLRSYNEQFF	TGCGCCAGCAGCTTGGGGGACTCCTTACGCTCCTACAATGAGCAGTTCTTC
-	-	TRBV25-1	16	TRBJ2-7	CASSESGSDSSYEQYF	TGTGCCAGCAGTGAATCTGGGAGCGACTCCTCCTACGAGCAGTACTTC
once	-	TRBV7-9	14	TRBJ1-1	CASSLFQVNTEAFF	TGTGCCAGCAGCTTATTTCAGGTGAACACTGAAGCTTTCTTT
-	TRBD1	TRBV10-3	14	TRBJ1-2	CAINLGQANYGYTF	TGTGCCATCAACCTGGGACAGGCTAACTATGGCTACACCTTC
-	TRBD2	TRBV12-5	14	TRBJ2-3	CASGISGSTDTQYF	TGTGCTAGTGGTATTAGCGGGAGCACAGATACGCAGTATTTT
once	-	TRBV11-3	12	TRBJ2-3	CASSARTDTQYF	TGTGCCAGCAGCGCGCGGACAGATACGCAGTATTTT
-	-	TRBV5-6	14	TRBJ2-1	CASSDVGAVNEQFF	TGTGCCAGCAGCGACGTAGGGGCCGTGAATGAGCAGTTCTTC
-	TRBD1	TRBV5-4	15	TRBJ1-6	CASSARDRVYSPLHF	TGTGCCAGCAGCGCCCGGGACAGGGTTTATTCACCCCTCCACTTT
-	TRBD2	TRBV6-1	15	TRBJ2-3	CASSRTSVSTDTQYF	TGTGCCAGCAGTCGGACTAGCGTCAGCACAGATACGCAGTATTTT
-	TRBD1	TRBV2	17	TRBJ1-1	CASSPTGGARGSTEAFF	TGTGCCAGCAGTCCCACAGGGGGCGCGAGGGGCTCCACTGAAGCTTTCTTT
-	-	TRBV7-3	13	TRBJ1-2	CASRMGLSEGYTF	TGTGCCAGCAGAATGGGTCTCTCGGAGGGCTACACCTTC
-	-	TRBV9	15	TRBJ2-2	CASSLLDSRPGELFF	TGTGCCAGCAGCTTGCTGGACAGTCGACCCGGGGAGCTGTTTTTT
few	-	TRBV7-2	15	TRBJ1-5	CASSFPGYSNQPQHF	TGTGCCAGCAGCTTCCCGGGTTATAGCAATCAGCCCCAGCATTTT
once	TRBD1	TRBV5-1	17	TRBJ2-7	CASSFGFGDRGTYEQYF	TGCGCCAGCAGCTTTGGATTCGGGGACAGGGGGACCTACGAGCAGTACTTC
-	TRBD1	TRBV19	14	TRBJ1-1	CASSKAGTGREAFF	TGTGCCAGTAGTAAAGCGGGGACAGGGCGAGAAGCTTTCTTT
-	TRBD1	TRBV7-9	15	TRBJ1-4	CASSSVTGENEKLFF	TGTGCCAGCAGCTCAGTGACAGGGGAGAATGAAAAACTGTTTTTT
few	-	TRBV28	13	TRBJ1-1	CASIHGGTTEAFF	TGTGCCAGTATCCACGGGGGGACCACTGAAGCTTTCTTT
few	-	TRBV18	16	TRBJ2-7	CASSPRVVGLTYEQYF	TGTGCCAGCTCACCAAGGGTCGTGGGACTCACCTACGAGCAGTACTTC
-	-	TRBV27	12	TRBJ2-3	CASSPSTDTQYF	TGTGCCAGCAGTCCTAGCACAGATACGCAGTATTTT